This is a list of T cell receptor beta chains from one sample in a study of cytomegalovirus exposure and HLA in healthy donors. Assay used: immunoSEQ multiplex PCR; TCRdb lists only in-frame clones, some missing. The data contain 150,000 to 200,000 clones, around four fifths of them singletons. The specimen was PBMCs. The receptors come from a man aged 18-30 years in good health and CMV-seropositive. CDR3s include the opening cysteine and the closing phenylalanine or tryptophan. A D gene is named only where the DNA matches it firmly. Expanded clones are given a class, and other clones once, few, many or no size at all.

v_call	j_call	clone_size	d_call	cdr3_aa	cdr3_nt
TRBV9	TRBJ2-3	.	TRBD1	CASSVEQGQGTDTQYF	TGTGCCAGCAGCGTGGAGCAGGGACAGGGCACAGATACGCAGTATTTT
TRBV27	TRBJ2-3	once	.	CASASGATDTQYF	TGTGCCAGCGCATCAGGGGCCACAGATACGCAGTATTTT
TRBV27	TRBJ2-3	once	TRBD1	CASSFGAGGDTQYF	TGTGCCAGCAGTTTCGGGGCAGGGGGAGATACGCAGTATTTT
TRBV9	TRBJ1-1	.	.	CASSVADTEAFF	TGTGCCAGCAGCGTTGCGGACACTGAAGCTTTCTTT
TRBV6-1	TRBJ2-2	.	TRBD1	CASSDPGQGVVTGELFF	TGTGCCAGCAGTGACCCGGGACAGGGGGTGGTAACCGGGGAGCTGTTTTTT
TRBV28	TRBJ2-5	few	TRBD1	CASLQGGLGETQYF	TGTGCCAGTTTACAGGGGGGCTTAGGGGAGACCCAGTACTTC
TRBV9	TRBJ2-2	.	.	CASSVSAGELFF	TGTGCCAGCAGCGTTTCAGCCGGGGAGCTGTTTTTT
TRBV9	TRBJ2-7	.	TRBD1	CASSARTGMFYEQYF	TGTGCCAGCAGCGCGAGGACAGGGATGTTCTACGAGCAGTACTTC
TRBV6-1	TRBJ2-2	.	.	CATTQGTGELFF	TGTGCCACCACCCAGGGAACCGGGGAGCTGTTTTTT
TRBV5-1	TRBJ2-1	.	.	CASSGARSSYNEQFF	TGCGCCAGCAGCGGGGCTAGGAGCTCCTACAATGAGCAGTTCTTC
TRBV2	TRBJ1-1	.	.	CASPRGGMNTEAFF	TGTGCCAGCCCCCGAGGAGGGATGAACACTGAAGCTTTCTTT
TRBV2	TRBJ1-1	.	.	CASKPAGEAFF	TGTGCCAGCAAACCTGCGGGTGAAGCTTTCTTT
TRBV15	TRBJ1-4	.	.	CASGLPNEKLFF	TGTGCTTCGGGACTCCCCAATGAAAAACTGTTTTTT
TRBV19	TRBJ2-3	.	.	CASSYRADTQYF	TGTGCCAGTAGTTACAGGGCAGATACGCAGTATTTT
TRBV6-6	TRBJ1-6	.	TRBD1	CASLDRAGSPLHF	TGTGCCAGCCTGGACAGGGCTGGGTCACCCCTCCACTTT
TRBV19	TRBJ2-5	.	.	CASSISGRATHIETQYF	TGTGCCAGTAGTATCAGCGGGCGGGCCACACACATAGAGACCCAGTACTTC
TRBV10-2	TRBJ2-2	.	.	CASRNALGGNTGELFF	TGCGCCAGCAGGAACGCCCTCGGAGGGAACACCGGGGAGCTGTTTTTT
TRBV11-3	TRBJ2-2	.	.	CASSFGHTGELFF	TGTGCCAGCAGCTTTGGGCACACCGGGGAGCTGTTTTTT
TRBV28	TRBJ1-2	once	.	CASSFQGEGYGYTF	TGTGCCAGCAGTTTTCAAGGGGAGGGCTATGGCTACACCTTC
TRBV7-2	TRBJ2-7	.	TRBD2	CASSQPGLDPYEQYF	TGTGCCAGCAGTCAGCCGGGACTAGACCCGTACGAGCAGTACTTC
TRBV27	TRBJ2-1	.	.	CASSLKEEYNEQFF	TGTGCCAGCAGTTTAAAGGAGGAATACAATGAGCAGTTCTTC
TRBV4-1	TRBJ1-1	few	TRBD1	CASRHGTGVNTEAFF	TGCGCCAGCAGACATGGGACAGGCGTGAACACTGAAGCTTTCTTT
TRBV9	TRBJ2-3	.	.	CASSVMATDTQYF	TGTGCCAGCAGCGTCATGGCTACAGATACGCAGTATTTT
TRBV29-1	TRBJ2-5	.	.	CSVAFRGGETQYF	TGCAGCGTTGCCTTCAGGGGTGGAGAGACCCAGTACTTC
TRBV5-6	TRBJ1-1	.	.	CASSWARGEAFF	TGTGCCAGCAGCTGGGCCAGGGGAGAAGCTTTCTTT
TRBV29-1	TRBJ1-5	.	TRBD1	CSVEITGGSNQPQHF	TGCAGCGTCGAAATCACAGGGGGGAGCAATCAGCCCCAGCATTTT
TRBV5-6	TRBJ2-5	.	TRBD1	CASLRDSYQETQYF	TGTGCCAGCCTCCGGGACAGCTATCAAGAGACCCAGTACTTC
TRBV4-3	TRBJ2-5	.	TRBD2	CASSQDWTSGRGEQYF	TGCGCCAGCAGCCAAGATTGGACTAGCGGGAGAGGGGAGCAGTACTTC
TRBV7-9	TRBJ2-3	.	TRBD2	CASSSQRGGNTQYF	TGTGCCAGCAGCTCCCAGCGGGGGGGAAATACGCAGTATTTT
TRBV5-1	TRBJ1-3	.	.	CASSLEGESSGNTIYF	TGCGCCAGCAGCTTAGAGGGGGAGAGCTCTGGAAACACCATATATTTT
TRBV5-4	TRBJ1-2	.	TRBD1	CASSLAGTGDYGYTF	TGTGCCAGCAGCTTGGCAGGGACAGGTGACTATGGCTACACCTTC
TRBV18	TRBJ2-5	.	.	CASVSGTHQETQYF	TGTGCCAGCGTATCCGGGACACATCAAGAGACCCAGTACTTC